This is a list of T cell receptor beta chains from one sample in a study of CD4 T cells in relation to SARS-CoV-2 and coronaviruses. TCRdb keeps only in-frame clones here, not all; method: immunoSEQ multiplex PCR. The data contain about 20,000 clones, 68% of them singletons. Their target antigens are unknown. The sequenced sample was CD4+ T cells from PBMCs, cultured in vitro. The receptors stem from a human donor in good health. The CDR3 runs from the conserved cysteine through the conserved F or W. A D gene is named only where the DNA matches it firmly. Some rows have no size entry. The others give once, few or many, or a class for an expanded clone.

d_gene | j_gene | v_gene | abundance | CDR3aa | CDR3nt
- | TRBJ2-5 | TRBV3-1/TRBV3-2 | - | CASSRDPETQYF | TGTGCCAGCAGCCGCGACCCGGAGACCCAGTACTTC
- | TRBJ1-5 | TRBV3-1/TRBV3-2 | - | CASSQRGTDQPQHF | TGTGCCAGCAGCCAGAGGGGGACGGATCAGCCCCAGCATTTT
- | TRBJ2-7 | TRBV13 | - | CASSQDRVYEQYF | TGTGCCAGCAGCCAGGACCGGGTTTACGAGCAGTACTTC
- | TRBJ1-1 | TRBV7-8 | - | CASSSTLDREAFF | TGTGCCAGCAGCTCAACTCTTGACCGGGAAGCTTTCTTT
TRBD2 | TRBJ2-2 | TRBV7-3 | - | CASSPGGDPGELFF | TGTGCCAGCAGCCCGGGGGGGGACCCCGGGGAGCTGTTTTTT
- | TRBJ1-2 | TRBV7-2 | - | CASSFDRNYGYTF | TGTGCCAGCAGCTTCGATCGCAATTATGGCTACACCTTC
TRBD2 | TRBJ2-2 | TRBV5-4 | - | CASRVVLAGVSGELFF | TGTGCCAGCAGGGTAGTACTAGCGGGAGTGTCCGGGGAGCTGTTTTTT
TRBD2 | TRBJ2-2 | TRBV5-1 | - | CASSLLSGATGELFF | TGCGCCAGCAGCTTGTTAAGCGGGGCGACCGGGGAGCTGTTTTTT
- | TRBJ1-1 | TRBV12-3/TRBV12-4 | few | CASSPVSNTEAFF | TGTGCCAGCAGTCCGGTTAGCAACACTGAAGCTTTCTTT
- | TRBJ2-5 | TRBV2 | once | CASSEEVQRGETQYF | TGTGCCAGCAGTGAAGAGGTTCAACGCGGGGAGACCCAGTACTTC
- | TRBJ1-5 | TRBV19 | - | CASNSDRTNQPQHF | TGTGCCAGTAACTCTGACAGGACCAATCAGCCCCAGCATTTT
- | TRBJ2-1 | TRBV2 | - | CASSRDLSWGEQFF | TGTGCCAGCAGTAGGGACCTTTCCTGGGGTGAGCAGTTCTTC
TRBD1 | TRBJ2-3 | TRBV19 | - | CASSGQVEMGTDTQYF | TGTGCCAGTAGTGGACAGGTCGAGATGGGCACAGATACGCAGTATTTT
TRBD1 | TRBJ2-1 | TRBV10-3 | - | CAITSVGQGSYNEQFF | TGTGCCATCACCTCCGTAGGACAGGGGTCCTACAATGAGCAGTTCTTC
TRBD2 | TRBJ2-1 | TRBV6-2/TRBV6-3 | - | CASSYPGLAGGRRRDEQFF | TGTGCCAGCAGTTACCCCGGACTAGCGGGAGGGCGCCGACGGGATGAGCAGTTCTTC
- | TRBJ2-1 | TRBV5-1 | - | CASSLGLDEYNEQFF | TGCGCCAGCAGCTTGGGACTAGACGAATACAATGAGCAGTTCTTC
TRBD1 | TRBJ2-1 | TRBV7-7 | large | CASSMDREDEQFF | TGTGCCAGCAGCATGGACAGGGAGGATGAGCAGTTCTTC
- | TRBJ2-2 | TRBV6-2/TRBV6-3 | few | CASSGVPNTGELFF | TGTGCCAGCAGCGGGGTACCCAACACCGGGGAGCTGTTTTTT
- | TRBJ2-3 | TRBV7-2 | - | CASSLNNPSTDTQYF | TGTGCCAGCAGCTTGAATAATCCTAGCACAGATACGCAGTATTTT
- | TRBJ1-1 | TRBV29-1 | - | CSVEVQNTEAFF | TGCAGCGTTGAGGTCCAGAACACTGAAGCTTTCTTT
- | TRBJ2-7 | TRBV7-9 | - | CASSLGGGSYEQYF | TGTGCCAGCAGCTTAGGAGGAGGTTCCTACGAGCAGTACTTC
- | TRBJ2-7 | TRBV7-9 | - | CASSPGPYEQYF | TGTGCCAGCAGCCCCGGTCCGTACGAGCAGTACTTC
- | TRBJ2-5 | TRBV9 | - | CASSVVVTGEETQYF | TGTGCCAGCAGCGTAGTAGTGACAGGAGAAGAGACCCAGTACTTC
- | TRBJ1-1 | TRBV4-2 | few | CASSVMNTEAFF | TGTGCCAGCAGCGTTATGAACACTGAAGCTTTCTTT
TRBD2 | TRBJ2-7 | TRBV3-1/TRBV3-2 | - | CASSRTSNEQYF | TGTGCCAGCAGCCGGACTAGCAACGAGCAGTACTTC
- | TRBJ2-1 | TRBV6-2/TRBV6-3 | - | CASSSRGYEQFF | TGTGCCAGCAGCTCCAGGGGCTATGAGCAGTTCTTC
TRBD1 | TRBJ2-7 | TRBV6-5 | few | CASSYSPGGAGHEQYF | TGTGCCAGCAGTTACTCCCCAGGGGGCGCGGGGCACGAGCAGTACTTC
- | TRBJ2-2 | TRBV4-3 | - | CASSQGGNGNTGELFF | TGCGCCAGCAGCCAAGGGGGGAACGGTAACACCGGGGAGCTGTTTTTT
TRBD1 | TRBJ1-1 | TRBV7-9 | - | CASSSGQGANTEAFF | TGTGCCAGCAGCTCAGGACAGGGGGCGAACACTGAAGCTTTCTTT
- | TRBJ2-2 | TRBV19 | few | CASSINRNTGELFF | TGTGCCAGTAGTATTAACCGAAACACCGGGGAGCTGTTTTTT
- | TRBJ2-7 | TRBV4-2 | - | CASSQLKLLPPYEQYF | TGTGCCAGCAGCCAACTCAAACTACTACCCCCCTACGAGCAGTACTTC
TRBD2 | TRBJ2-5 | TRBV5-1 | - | CASSLTPSGGALETQYF | TGCGCCAGCAGCTTGACCCCTAGCGGGGGGGCCTTAGAGACCCAGTACTTC
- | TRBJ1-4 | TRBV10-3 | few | CAISESGEKLFF | TGTGCCATCAGTGAGTCGGGGGAAAAACTGTTTTTT
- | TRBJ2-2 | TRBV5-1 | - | CASSPANTGELFF | TGCGCCAGCAGCCCTGCGAACACCGGGGAGCTGTTTTTT
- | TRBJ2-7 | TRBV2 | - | CASSIRSGEYEQYF | TGTGCCAGCAGTATTAGGTCAGGGGAGTACGAGCAGTACTTC
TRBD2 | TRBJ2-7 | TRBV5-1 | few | CASGRTSGMYEQYF | TGCGCCAGCGGCCGCACTAGCGGGATGTACGAGCAGTACTTC
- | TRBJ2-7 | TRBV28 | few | CASRGRGRTYEQYF | TGTGCCAGCAGGGGCCGGGGCCGTACCTACGAGCAGTACTTC
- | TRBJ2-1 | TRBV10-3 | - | CAISESVQATSYNEQFF | TGTGCCATCAGTGAGTCGGTGCAGGCTACTTCCTACAATGAGCAGTTCTTC
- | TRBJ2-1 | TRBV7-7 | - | CASSLGIEDEQFF | TGTGCCAGCAGCTTAGGAATCGAGGATGAGCAGTTCTTC
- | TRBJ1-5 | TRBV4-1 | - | CASSQGRSGQPQHF | TGCGCCAGCAGCCAGGGACGGAGCGGTCAGCCCCAGCATTTT
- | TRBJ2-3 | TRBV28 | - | CASSLPTPSDTQYF | TGTGCCAGCAGCTTGCCGACCCCCTCCGATACGCAGTATTTT
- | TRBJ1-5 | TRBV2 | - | CASTGGNQPQHF | TGTGCCAGCACGGGAGGCAATCAGCCCCAGCATTTT
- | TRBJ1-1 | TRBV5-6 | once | CASSQLQNDMNTEAFF | TGTGCCAGCAGCCAACTACAAAACGATATGAACACTGAAGCTTTCTTT
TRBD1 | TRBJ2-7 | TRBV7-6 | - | CASSLVQGDGAYEQYF | TGTGCCAGCAGCTTAGTCCAGGGGGATGGGGCCTACGAGCAGTACTTC
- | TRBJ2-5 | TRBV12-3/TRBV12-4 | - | CASSSRGQETQYF | TGTGCCAGCAGTTCTCGGGGCCAAGAGACCCAGTACTTC
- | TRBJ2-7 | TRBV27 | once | CARHLPYEQYF | TGTGCCAGACATCTACCCTACGAGCAGTACTTC